These T cell receptor beta chains were read from a single sample in a study of identical twins. Via MiXCR, TCRdb re-called the 5' RACE reads, giving one row per CDR3 protein. The table records more than 400,000 distinct CDR3 sequences, about 15% of them present only once. These data are also associated with another study on yellow fever vaccine responses in identical twins.

What was sequenced was CD4+ T cells sorted from blood. The receptors derive from a woman aged 18-29 years in good health. The CDR3 runs from the conserved cysteine through the conserved F or W. A D gene is named only where the DNA matches it firmly. Clone size is not always given. Where it is, it says once, few, many or a class for expanded clones.

TRBJ2-4 | NA | TRBV7-8 | NA | CASSLVGGAKNIQYF | TGTGCCAGCAGCTTAGTTGGGGGGGCCAAAAACATTCAGTACTTC
TRBJ2-1 | NA | TRBV7-9 | TRBD1 | CASSPTGSPEQFF | TGTGCCAGCAGCCCGACAGGGTCCCCTGAGCAGTTCTTC
TRBJ2-3 | few | TRBV20-1 | NA | CSAISSTDTQYF | TGCAGTGCTATTTCAAGCACAGATACGCAGTATTTT
TRBJ2-7 | NA | TRBV28 | TRBD2 | CASSLWGGSSYEQYF | TGTGCCAGCAGTCTCTGGGGGGGTAGCTCCTACGAGCAGTACTTC
TRBJ1-1 | NA | TRBV15 | TRBD1 | CATSRVGGAAFF | TGTGCCACCAGCAGAGTAGGGGGCGCCGCTTTCTTT
TRBJ2-2 | few | TRBV5-1 | TRBD1 | CASSLEQGHNTGELFF | TGCGCCAGCAGCTTGGAACAGGGGCACAACACCGGGGAGCTGTTTTTT
TRBJ2-3 | few | TRBV5-1 | TRBD1 | CASSPTGWGTDTQYF | TGCGCCAGCAGCCCGACAGGGTGGGGCACAGATACGCAGTATTTT
TRBJ2-1 | few | TRBV29-1 | TRBD2 | CSVNNGLAGFF | TGCAGCGTCAATAACGGACTAGCTGGGTTCTTC
TRBJ2-5 | few | TRBV19 | TRBD1 | CATDRVPPETQYF | TGTGCCACTGACAGGGTGCCCCCGGAGACCCAGTACTTC
TRBJ2-4 | few | TRBV3-1 | TRBD2 | CASSQLTSALAKNIQYF | TGTGCCAGCAGCCAACTAACTAGCGCCTTAGCCAAAAACATTCAGTACTTC
TRBJ2-6 | NA | TRBV2 | NA | CASSDEGRGANVLTF | TGTGCCAGCAGTGACGAGGGGCGCGGGGCCAACGTCCTGACTTTC
TRBJ2-5 | NA | TRBV10-3 | NA | CAISTAGETQYF | TGTGCCATCAGTACAGCCGGAGAGACCCAGTACTTC
TRBJ2-7 | NA | TRBV14 | NA | CASSQASEQYF | TGTGCCAGCAGCCAAGCGTCCGAGCAGTACTTC
TRBJ2-3 | NA | TRBV20-1 | NA | CSARIVGGDTQYF | TGCAGTGCTAGAATTGTTGGAGGAGATACGCAGTATTTT
TRBJ1-5 | few | TRBV20-1 | TRBD1 | CSAKGTGSQPQHF | TGCAGTGCTAAGGGGACAGGGAGTCAGCCCCAGCATTTT
TRBJ1-2 | NA | TRBV11-3 | NA | CASSPGGAPNGYTF | TGTGCCAGCAGCCCGGGGGGGGCGCCTAATGGCTACACCTTC
TRBJ2-7 | NA | TRBV27 | TRBD2 | CASSSSSGRYEQYF | TGTGCCAGCAGTTCTTCTAGCGGGAGGTACGAGCAGTACTTC
TRBJ1-1 | NA | TRBV5-1 | NA | CASSSWTLNTEAFF | TGCGCCAGCAGCTCTTGGACCCTGAACACTGAAGCTTTCTTT
TRBJ2-1 | NA | TRBV7-3 | TRBD2 | CASSSEGLYNEQFF | TGTGCCAGCAGTTCGGAGGGACTATACAATGAGCAGTTCTTC
TRBJ2-2 | many | TRBV12-3/TRBV12-4 | NA | CASSSRVPGELFF | TGTGCCAGCAGTTCCAGGGTCCCCGGGGAGCTGTTTTTT
TRBJ2-3 | NA | TRBV2 | NA | CASSEGGKADTQYF | TGTGCCAGCAGTGAAGGGGGGAAGGCAGATACGCAGTATTTT
TRBJ2-7 | NA | TRBV20-1 | TRBD2 | CSAREGGNSYEQYF | TGCAGTGCTAGAGAGGGGGGGAACTCCTACGAGCAGTACTTC
TRBJ1-1 | NA | TRBV12-3/TRBV12-4 | NA | CASSPGAETEAFF | TGTGCCAGCAGTCCCGGGGCTGAAACTGAAGCTTTCTTT
TRBJ2-1 | few | TRBV7-3 | TRBD2 | CASSLRGPKTSGNNEQFF | TGTGCCAGCAGCTTAAGGGGCCCTAAGACTAGCGGAAACAATGAGCAGTTCTTC
TRBJ2-3 | NA | TRBV27 | NA | CASSDRSLDTQYF | TGTGCCAGCAGTGACAGGTCTCTGGATACGCAGTATTTT
TRBJ1-5 | few | TRBV20-1 | NA | CSATGPVSNQPQHF | TGCAGTGCCACCGGTCCGGTCAGCAATCAGCCCCAGCATTTT
TRBJ2-6 | few | TRBV9 | NA | CASSVWGANVLTF | TGTGCCAGCAGCGTATGGGGGGCCAACGTCCTGACTTTC
TRBJ2-5 | few | TRBV7-8 | NA | CASSLLLRETQYF | TGTGCCAGCAGCTTATTGTTAAGGGAGACCCAGTACTTC
TRBJ2-1 | few | TRBV29-1 | NA | CSVYLRYDNEQFF | TGCAGCGTTTATCTTCGTTACGACAATGAGCAGTTCTTC
TRBJ1-2 | many | TRBV5-6 | NA | CASSFREINYGYTF | TGTGCCAGCAGCTTCCGGGAGATTAACTATGGCTACACCTTC
TRBJ2-7 | few | TRBV7-8 | TRBD2 | CASSSFTTWEGNEQYF | TGTGCCAGCAGCTCGTTCACCACTTGGGAGGGCAACGAGCAGTACTTC
TRBJ2-1 | few | TRBV5-1 | NA | CASSALTDNEQFF | TGCGCCAGCAGCGCCTTGACAGACAATGAGCAGTTCTTC
TRBJ2-1 | NA | TRBV7-9 | NA | CASSPGGQANEQFF | TGTGCCAGCAGCCCAGGGGGGCAGGCGAATGAGCAGTTCTTC
TRBJ2-3 | NA | TRBV5-1 | TRBD1 | CASTPYRGHTDTQYF | TGCGCCAGCACCCCGTACAGGGGACACACAGATACGCAGTATTTT
TRBJ2-1 | few | TRBV20-1 | TRBD2 | CSADYLLAGINEQFF | TGCAGTGCGGACTACCTCCTAGCGGGAATCAATGAGCAGTTCTTC
TRBJ2-3 | NA | TRBV27 | TRBD2 | CASSQVGAGGGDTQYF | TGTGCCAGCAGCCAGGTGGGAGCGGGAGGGGGAGATACGCAGTATTTT
TRBJ1-1 | NA | TRBV10-3 | TRBD1 | CAISNVDRGTEAFF | TGTGCCATCAGCAATGTGGACAGGGGAACTGAAGCTTTCTTT
TRBJ2-1 | NA | TRBV29-1 | NA | CSVEDREEGSYNEQFF | TGCAGCGTTGAAGATCGCGAAGAAGGCTCCTACAATGAGCAGTTCTTC
TRBJ2-7 | NA | TRBV29-1 | TRBD1 | CSVIPPGQGFGEQYF | TGCAGCGTAATACCCCCGGGACAGGGTTTTGGCGAGCAGTACTTC
TRBJ1-4 | many | TRBV5-1 | NA | CASSLMTEEKLFF | TGCGCCAGCAGCTTGATGACGGAGGAAAAACTGTTTTTT
TRBJ2-2 | NA | TRBV10-3 | NA | CAISESSSVRDTGELFF | TGTGCCATCAGTGAGTCTTCTAGCGTCCGGGACACCGGGGAGCTGTTTTTT
TRBJ2-2 | NA | TRBV10-3 | NA | CAIMRGTNTGELFF | TGTGCCATCATGAGGGGAACGAACACCGGGGAGCTGTTTTTT
TRBJ1-5 | few | TRBV5-1 | TRBD1 | CASSDGTGSNQPQHF | TGCGCCAGCAGCGACGGGACAGGTTCTAATCAGCCCCAGCATTTT
TRBJ2-1 | NA | TRBV7-3 | NA | CASSLEGRIQNEQFF | TGTGCCAGCAGCCTTGAGGGCAGAATACAAAATGAGCAGTTCTTC
TRBJ2-1 | NA | TRBV11-3 | TRBD2 | CASSVLGSGIKDNEQFF | TGTGCCAGCAGCGTACTCGGTAGCGGGATAAAAGACAATGAGCAGTTCTTC
TRBJ2-5 | few | TRBV4-1 | NA | CASSQAPGTGETQYF | TGCGCCAGCAGCCAAGCCCCAGGGACGGGAGAGACCCAGTACTTC
TRBJ2-5 | NA | TRBV20-1 | TRBD1 | CSAILPPGQGDSAQETQYF | TGCAGTGCTATTCTCCCCCCGGGACAGGGGGACTCTGCTCAAGAGACCCAGTACTTC
TRBJ1-6 | few | TRBV7-9 | NA | CASSQGGRTPYNSPLHF | TGTGCCAGCAGCCAAGGGGGGCGGACACCTTATAATTCACCCCTCCACTTT